These 22 T cell receptor beta chains were all obtained from the same sample, sequenced in a study of CD8+CD57+ T cells in acquired aplastic anemia. For CDR3 and TCR beta VDJ profiling, genomic DNA was the template used. Using its own MiXCR run on the reads, TCRdb lists one record per CDR3 protein. This sample yields under 250,000 distinct CDR3 sequences, of which roughly half are seen a single time; over 7.5% belongs to the top ten. The sequenced patients had an expansion of CD8+CD57+ cells seen by flow cytometry. Sample: sorted CD4+, CD8+, or CD8+CD57+ T cells (not recorded which) from PBMCs. These receptors came from a human donor with aplastic anemia.

This clonotype was observed many times. The J gene is TRBJ2-7, the V gene TRBV20-1, with D possibly TRBD2 on 5 matching bases. V was pared by 2 bases and J by 7 bases, with 12 bases between. This CDR3 has 12 amino acids. Germline assignment: CDR1 DFQATT and CDR2 SNEGSKA (reference sequence). In nucleotides, the CDR3 is TGCAGTGCTAGACAATTGAGGAGGGAGCAGTACTTC. Translation: CSARQLRREQYF.

This clonotype has only a few counts. V gene TRBV5-5 combines with J gene TRBJ2-1, with 9 bases that match TRBD1. Germline values: CDR1 SGHKS, CDR2 YYEKEE (reference sequence). The ends lost 1 base at V and 9 bases at J; junction bases unmatched: 20. The CDR3 has 19 residues. The DNA for the CDR3 is TGTGCCAGCAGCTTGTACGCCTGGGACAGGGACCTAAAAGCGCTTGAGCAGTTCTTC. Amino acid sequence: CASSLYAWDRDLKALEQFF.

Many counts were recorded for this clonotype. The rearrangement uses TRBV7-2 and TRBJ2-7, with D perhaps TRBD2 (6 bases). V lost 4 bases and J 7 bases, leaving 17 bases between the germline ends. Germline assignment: CDR1 SGHTA and CDR2 FQGNSA. This CDR3 is built from 14 residues. The CDR3 DNA sequence: TGTGCCAGCAGCTCTAACAACCGGGCGGGGGAGCAGTACTTC. Protein product: CASSSNNRAGEQYF.

This clonotype was detected many times. The V call is TRBV6-6, the J call TRBJ1-1; 11 positions agree with TRBD1. V trimming: 5 bases; J trimming: 3 bases; junction bases outside the gene matches: 2. The CDR3 contains 14 residues. Germline-derived CDR1 and CDR2 are MNHNY and SVGAGI (reference sequence). The chain's CDR3 is CASSKDRGHTEAFF. CDR3 DNA sequence: TGTGCCAGCAGTAAGGACAGGGGGCACACTGAAGCTTTCTTT.

Points on this clonotype: The CDR3 does not close with the conserved phenylalanine or tryptophan, likely indicating a read error. The gene calls are TRBV5-1 and TRBJ1-2, with TRBD1 identical over 8 bases. The CDR3 totals 13 residues. The germline V gene has CDR1 SGHRS and CDR2 YFSETQ. The CDR3 DNA reads TGTGCCAGCAGGCCAGGGGGCAGAGGTGGCTACACCTTA. It codes for CASRPGGRGGYTL.

This clonotype was counted a few times. This may be a read error, as it is one base from a much larger clone. The chain couples TRBV20-1 to TRBJ2-7; either TRBD1 or TRBD2 may supply D (6 bases each). The V end was cut by 0 bases, the J end by 3 bases, with 15 bases between. From germline, CDR1 is DFQATT and CDR2 SNEGSKA (reference sequence). The length of the CDR3 is 15 residues. The chain's CDR3 is CSARDEGGTCYEQYF. The CDR3 DNA sequence: TGCAGTGCTAGAGATGAGGGGGGCACCTGCTACGAGCAGTACTTC.

The chain has TRBV29-1 and TRBJ2-7; 12 bases match TRBD2. This CDR3 has 13 amino acids. CDR1 SQVTM and CDR2 ANQGSEA come from the germline V gene. DNA of the CDR3: TGCGGCGCTGGACTAGCGGGACCCTACGAGCAGTACTTC. Translating it yields CGAGLAGPYEQYF.

The chain combines TRBV29-1 with TRBJ2-5; 8 nucleotides line up with TRBD1. Germline V CDR1 and CDR2: SQVTM, ANQGSEA. The CDR3 spans 12 residues. The J segment lost 7 bases and the V segment lost 7 bases, leaving 8 bases of the junction unmatched. CDR3 in DNA: TGCAGCGGGATTACAGGGGGAGTGACCCAGTACTTC. Protein sequence: CSGITGGVTQYF.

This clonotype was seen once. The rearrangement joins TRBV19 to TRBJ2-2; D is ambiguous. The V end was cut by 2 bases, the J end by 3 bases, with 13 bases between. The CDR3 extends over 16 amino acids. Germline CDR1 is LNHDA and CDR2 is SQIVND (reference sequence). CDR3 protein: CASSIIRLVHTGELFF. The DNA of the CDR3 is TGTGCCAGTAGTATAATCCGGCTAGTCCACACCGGGGAGCTGTTTTTT. Drawing the rest from reference TRBV19 and TRBJ2-2, the complete variable domain is DGGITQSPKYLFRKEGQNVTLSCEQNLNHDAMYWYRQDPGQGLRLIYYSQIVNDFQKGDIAEGYSVSREKKESFPLTVTSAQKNPTAFYLCASSIIRLVHTGELFFGEGSRLTVL.

This clonotype has at least ten counts. For the CDR3, the DNA is TGTGCCAGCAGCTCGGCGGCTAGCGGGGCCTACGAGCAGTACTTC. This encodes CASSSAASGAYEQYF. The chain has TRBV7-9 and TRBJ2-7; TRBD2 matches 9 bases. The CDR3 contains 15 residues. V lost 4 bases and J lost 2; bases outside the gene matches: 6. The germline V gene encodes CDR1 SEHNR and CDR2 FQNEAQ (reference sequence).

There are a few counts of this clonotype. The rearrangement links TRBV4-3 to TRBJ2-1; no reliable D call. Per the germline V gene, CDR1 is LGHNA and CDR2 is YSLEER. This CDR3 comprises 16 residues. Trimming shortened V by 0 bases and J by 2 bases, and 11 bases separated the two germline ends. The CDR3 DNA reads as TGCGCCAGCAGCCAAGAAGGTTCGTTCGCCTACAATGAGCAGTTCTTC. It translates to CASSQEGSFAYNEQFF.

The V gene is TRBV10-3, the J gene TRBJ2-7; weak D call: TRBD2 (5 bases). This CDR3 spans 14 amino acids. V lost 1 base and J 5 bases, leaving 12 bases between the germline ends. Germline loops: CDR1 ENHRY, CDR2 SYGVKD. This chain's CDR3 is CAISEFTGNHEQYF. The CDR3 coding sequence is TGTGCCATCAGTGAGTTCACCGGGAACCACGAGCAGTACTTC.

This clonotype was observed at least ten times. V usage is TRBV11-2 and J usage is TRBJ2-7; no firm D call. This CDR3 spans 15 amino acids. With 2 bases removed from V and 5 bases from J, the gap between germline ends came to 16 bases. Germline V CDR1 and CDR2: SGHAT, FQNNGV. CDR3 nucleotide sequence: TGTGCCAGCAGCTTACCGGCCGGCCCCCTCCACGAGCAGTACTTC. Its translation: CASSLPAGPLHEQYF.

The chain couples TRBV27 to TRBJ2-1; 11 nucleotides line up with TRBD1. Per the germline V gene, CDR1 is MNHEY and CDR2 is SMNVEV (reference sequence). Trimming cost V 2 bases and J 10 bases; bases outside gene matches: 10. The CDR3 consists of 16 residues. CDR3 region: CASSLPPGQGGREQFF. As DNA, the CDR3 is TGTGCCAGCAGTTTACCCCCGGGACAGGGGGGTCGGGAGCAGTTCTTC.

This clonotype was detected many times. The chain recombines TRBV6-6 with TRBJ2-5; D possibly uses TRBD1 or TRBD2 (5 bases each). CDR1 is MNHNY and CDR2 is SVGAGI in the germline V gene (reference sequence). The CDR3 extends over 15 amino acids. Trimming removed 7 bases from V and 4 bases from J, with 19 bases in between. The CDR3 DNA follows: TGTGCCAGCATGCCCGGGACGGTGGACCTAGAGACCCAGTACTTC. Protein product: CASMPGTVDLETQYF.

Concerning this clonotype itself: Lacking the conserved final phenylalanine or tryptophan, this CDR3 likely reflects a read error. The chain is built from TRBV14 and TRBJ1-1; 9 nucleotides match TRBD1. CDR1 is SGHDN, CDR2 FVKESK, per germline. V lost 0 bases to trimming and J lost 3 bases; unmatched junction nucleotides: 20. There are 21 residues in the CDR3. This CDR3 reads CASSQDTARTGVLYRDTEAFS. The CDR3 DNA follows: TGTGCCAGCAGCCAAGATACCGCGAGGACAGGGGTCTTGTATCGGGACACTGAAGCTTTCTCT.

V gene TRBV7-3 combines with J gene TRBJ1-1; D remains unclear. The CDR3 consists of 12 residues. Trimming pared 6 bases from V and 2 bases from J, leaving 7 bases between. The V gene's germline CDR1 is SGHTA and CDR2 FQGTGA. The CDR3 loop reads CASRVRNTEAFF. In DNA form, the CDR3 reads TGTGCCAGCAGGGTCAGAAACACTGAAGCTTTCTTT. The entire variable domain, with the rest obtained from reference TRBV7-3 and TRBJ1-1, is as follows: GAGVSQTPSNKVTEKGKYVELRCDPISGHTALYWYRQSLGQGPEFLIYFQGTGAADDSGLPNDRFFAVRPEGSVSTLKIQRTERGDSAVYLCASRVRNTEAFFGQGTRLTVV.

Turning to this clonotype: Since a much larger clone is just one base distant, this may be a read error. V is TRBV10-3 and J is TRBJ1-2; D remains unclear. V was cut by 5 bases and J by 4 bases, with 17 bases left in between. CDR3 length: 15 residues. The germline gives CDR1 ENHRY, CDR2 SYGVKD. The CDR3 loop reads CAISYVSSVLYGYTF. The CDR3 nucleotides read TGTGCCATCAGTTATGTCAGTAGTGTACTCTATGGCTACACCTTC.

This clonotype was seen at least ten times. The chain employs TRBV11-2 and TRBJ2-3, with D unclear. Germline V gives CDR1 SGHAT, CDR2 FQNNGV. This CDR3 spans 14 amino acids. V lost 0 bases and J lost 2, with 6 bases in between. The CDR3 here is CASSLEAFTDTQYF. CDR3 nucleotide sequence: TGTGCCAGCAGCTTAGAAGCGTTCACAGATACGCAGTATTTT. The full variable domain, completed using reference TRBV11-2 and TRBJ2-3, is EAGVAQSPRYKIIEKRQSVAFWCNPISGHATLYWYQQILGQGPKLLIQFQNNGVVDDSQLPKDRFSAERLKGVDSTLKIQPAKLEDSAVYLCASSLEAFTDTQYFGPGTRLTVL.

This clonotype has only a few counts. The chain recombines TRBV3-1 with TRBJ2-1; 8 positions match TRBD1. The germline V gene has CDR1 LGHDT and CDR2 YNNKEL (reference sequence). CDR3 length equals 15 residues. V dropped 3 bases and J dropped 4; count of bases not matched to a gene: 5. CDR3 coding DNA: TGTGCCAGCAGCCAGGAGGGACAGGAGTACAATGAGCAGTTCTTC. It codes for CASSQEGQEYNEQFF.

J is TRBJ2-1 and V is TRBV12-3 or TRBV12-4; D gene unclear. With 4 bases removed from V and 0 bases from J, the gap between germline ends came to 19 bases. This CDR3 has 18 residues. DNA for the CDR3: TGTGCCAGCAGTTCACCGTCGGCCCATTTGAGCTCCTACAATGAGCAGTTCTTC. This sequence encodes CASSSPSAHLSSYNEQFF.

Remarks on this clonotype: Germline and junction disagree at one end, which may indicate a read error. The chain joins TRBV7-6 to TRBJ1-6, with D maybe TRBD1 (5 bases). The CDR3 length is 16 residues. Germline V gene data show CDR1 as SGHVS and CDR2 as FNYEAQ. The CDR3 is CASSLAGARYSSPLHF. CDR3 DNA: TGTGCCAGCAGCTTGGCCGGGGCCCGGTATAGTTCACCCCTCCACTTT.